Listed below are T cell receptor beta chains from one sample, sequenced in a study of blood T cell repertoires in COVID-19. TCRdb keeps only in-frame clones here, not all; method: immunoSEQ multiplex PCR. The sample records about 170,000 clones, roughly 93% being singletons. The sequenced sample consisted of peripheral blood. The receptors were gathered from a man younger than 30 with COVID-19, enrolled during active disease. Both conserved end residues are part of each CDR3. D genes are given only for firm matches. Expanded clones are given a class, and other clones once, few, many or no size at all.

size,J,V,D,DNA,CDR3
NA,TRBJ2-3,TRBV5-1,TRBD2,TGCGCCAGCAGCTTGGGAAATAGCGGGAGCCCCCCAGATACGCAGTATTTT,CASSLGNSGSPPDTQYF
few,TRBJ1-1,TRBV28,NA,TGTGCCAGCAGGGACTTGAACACTGAAGCTTTCTTT,CASRDLNTEAFF
NA,TRBJ2-1,TRBV9,TRBD2,TGTGCCAGCAGCGTCGGTACTAGCGGGAGTAATGAGCAGTTCTTC,CASSVGTSGSNEQFF
once,TRBJ2-3,TRBV5-1,NA,TGCGCCAGCAGCTTGGTTGACCCCGGGGATACGCAGTATTTT,CASSLVDPGDTQYF
NA,TRBJ2-1,TRBV4-2,TRBD2,TGTGCCAGCAGCCCCTGGGGCCTAGCGGGGAGGCGCTACAATGAGCAGTTCTTC,CASSPWGLAGRRYNEQFF
NA,TRBJ2-2,TRBV30,TRBD2,TGTGCCTGGAGTATAGGGGGACTAGCGGACACCGGGGAGCTGTTTTTT,CAWSIGGLADTGELFF
NA,TRBJ2-5,TRBV14,NA,TGTGCCAGCAGCCAAGTCAGGTTAGAAGAGACCCAGTACTTC,CASSQVRLEETQYF
once,TRBJ2-1,TRBV4-2,TRBD2,TGTGCCAGCAGCCCCGGACTAGCGGTTGGCTCCTACAATGAGCAGTTCTTC,CASSPGLAVGSYNEQFF
NA,TRBJ1-6,TRBV12-3/TRBV12-4,NA,TGTGCCAGCAGTCCGGGCCCGGGATCACCCCTCCACTTT,CASSPGPGSPLHF
once,TRBJ2-2,TRBV7-3,NA,TGTGCCAGCAGCTTAGATTTTCTAGCTGGGGAGCTGTTTTTT,CASSLDFLAGELFF
NA,TRBJ2-2,TRBV5-1,TRBD2,TGCGCCAGCACTTTCGGGACTAGCGGGGACACCGGGGAGCTGTTTTTT,CASTFGTSGDTGELFF
NA,TRBJ1-2,TRBV27,TRBD1,TGTGCCAGCAGTTTAACCTCCGACAGGGTCTACGGCTACACCTTC,CASSLTSDRVYGYTF
NA,TRBJ2-1,TRBV30,TRBD2,TGTGCCTGGAGTAGACTAGCGGGAGGGCCTAATGAGCAGTTCTTC,CAWSRLAGGPNEQFF
NA,TRBJ2-7,TRBV5-4,TRBD2,TGTGCCAGCACCCTGGGGCTAGCGGGACAACCCTCCTACGAGCAGTACTTC,CASTLGLAGQPSYEQYF
NA,TRBJ2-7,TRBV7-6,NA,TGTGCCAGCAGCTTAGCGCAGGGCCCCCCCTACGAGCAGTACTTC,CASSLAQGPPYEQYF
few,TRBJ2-1,TRBV28,TRBD2,TGTGCCAGCAGTTTATGGGAGCTAGCGGGAGGGCCGGGTGAGCAGTTCTTC,CASSLWELAGGPGEQFF